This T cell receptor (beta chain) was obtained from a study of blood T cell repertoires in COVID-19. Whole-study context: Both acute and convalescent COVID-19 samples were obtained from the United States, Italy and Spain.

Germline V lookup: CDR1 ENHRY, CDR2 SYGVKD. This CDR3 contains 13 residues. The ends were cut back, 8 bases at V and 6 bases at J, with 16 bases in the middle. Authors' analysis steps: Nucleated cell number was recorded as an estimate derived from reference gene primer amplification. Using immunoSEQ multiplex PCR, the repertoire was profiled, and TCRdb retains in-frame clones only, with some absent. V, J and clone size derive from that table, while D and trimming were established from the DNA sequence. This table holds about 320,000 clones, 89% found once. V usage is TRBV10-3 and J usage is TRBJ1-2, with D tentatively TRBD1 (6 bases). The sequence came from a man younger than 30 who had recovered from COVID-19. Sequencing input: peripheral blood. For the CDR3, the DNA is TGTGCCATCGTTGGGACACACGAGGATGGCTACACCTTC. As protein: CAIVGTHEDGYTF.